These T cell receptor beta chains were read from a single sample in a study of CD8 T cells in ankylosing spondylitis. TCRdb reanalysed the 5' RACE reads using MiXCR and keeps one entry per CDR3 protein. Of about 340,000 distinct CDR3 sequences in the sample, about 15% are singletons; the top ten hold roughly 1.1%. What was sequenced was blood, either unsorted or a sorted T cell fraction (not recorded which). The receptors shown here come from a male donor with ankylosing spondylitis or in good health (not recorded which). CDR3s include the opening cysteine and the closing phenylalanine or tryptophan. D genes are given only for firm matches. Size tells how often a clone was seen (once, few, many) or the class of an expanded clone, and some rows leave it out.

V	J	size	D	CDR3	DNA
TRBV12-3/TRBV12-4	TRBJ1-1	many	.	CASSADSREAFF	TGTGCCAGCAGTGCCGACAGCCGCGAAGCTTTCTTT
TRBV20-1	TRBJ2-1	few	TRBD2	CSALHPASGRNNEQFF	TGCAGTGCTCTGCATCCGGCTAGCGGGAGGAACAATGAGCAGTTCTTC
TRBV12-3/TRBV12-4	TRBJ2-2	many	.	CASSLTDTGELFF	TGTGCCAGCAGTTTGACAGACACCGGGGAGCTGTTTTTT
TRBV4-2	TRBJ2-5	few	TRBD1	CASSQDPGTGEETQYF	TGTGCCAGCAGCCAAGATCCGGGGACAGGGGAAGAGACCCAGTACTTC
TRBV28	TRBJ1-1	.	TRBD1	CASSPPGTGNTEAFF	TGTGCCAGCAGTCCTCCGGGGACAGGGAACACTGAAGCTTTCTTT
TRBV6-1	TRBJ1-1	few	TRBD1	CASNGQGGRTEAFF	TGTGCCAGCAACGGACAGGGCGGGAGGACTGAAGCTTTCTTT
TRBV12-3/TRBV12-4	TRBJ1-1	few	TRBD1	CASSPGQVRRGGTEAFF	TGTGCCAGCAGCCCAGGACAGGTTCGAAGGGGGGGCACTGAAGCTTTCTTT
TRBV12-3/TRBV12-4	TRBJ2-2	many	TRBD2	CASRLAGVGAGELFF	TGTGCCAGCAGATTAGCGGGAGTGGGTGCCGGGGAGCTGTTTTTT
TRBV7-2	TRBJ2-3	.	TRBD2	CASSFSGSASTDTQYF	TGTGCCAGCAGCTTTAGCGGGAGCGCTAGCACAGATACGCAGTATTTT
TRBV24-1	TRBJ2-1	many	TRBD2	CATSVTSGRGGDEQFF	TGTGCCACCAGTGTAACTAGCGGGAGAGGTGGCGATGAGCAGTTCTTC
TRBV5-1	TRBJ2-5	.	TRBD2	CASKIGTSAQETQYF	TGCGCCAGCAAGATTGGGACTAGCGCGCAAGAGACCCAGTACTTC
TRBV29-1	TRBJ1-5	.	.	CSVDWSFNQPQHF	TGCAGCGTTGATTGGAGTTTCAATCAGCCCCAGCATTTT
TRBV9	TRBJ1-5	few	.	CASSVSFQSNQPQHF	TGTGCCAGCAGCGTATCGTTCCAGAGCAATCAGCCCCAGCATTTT
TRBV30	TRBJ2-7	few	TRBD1	CAWTPANRGMGYEQYF	TGTGCCTGGACCCCGGCAAACAGGGGAATGGGGTACGAGCAGTACTTC
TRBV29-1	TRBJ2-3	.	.	CSVEGTDTQYF	TGCAGCGTTGAAGGGACGGATACGCAGTATTTT
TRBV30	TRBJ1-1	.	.	CARRDLRNAEAFF	TGTGCCCGGAGGGACTTACGAAACGCTGAAGCTTTCTTT
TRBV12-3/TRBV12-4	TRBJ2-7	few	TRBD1	CASSLVRTGWTYEQYF	TGTGCCAGCAGTTTAGTCAGGACAGGTTGGACCTACGAGCAGTACTTC
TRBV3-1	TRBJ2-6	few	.	CASSQGPPGYGANVLTF	TGTGCCAGCAGCCAAGGCCCCCCGGGTTACGGGGCCAACGTCCTGACTTTC
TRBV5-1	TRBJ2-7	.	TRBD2	CASSIGGQREGREQYF	TGCGCCAGCAGCATCGGAGGGCAGCGGGAGGGCCGCGAGCAGTACTTC
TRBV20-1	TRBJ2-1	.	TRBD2	CSATVAGPSGFF	TGCAGTGCTACGGTAGCGGGGCCTAGTGGGTTCTTC